Shown below are 23 T cell receptor beta chains from a single sample sequenced in a study of blood T cell repertoires in COVID-19 (dated by TCRdb to about 2020). Preparation of the library involved the immunoSEQ multiplex PCR assay. TCRdb obtained this table from immuneACCESS and retained in-frame rearrangements with V and J assigned. These tables miss some clones; where compared with another copy, unresolved V genes account for less than half of the shortfall, and the remainder is unexplained. The sample table contains about 120,000 clones; only one count was recorded for approximately 87% of them. Roughly 8% of the sample is held by the ten biggest clonotypes. The specimen sequenced was peripheral blood. All receptors derive from a man between 65 and 79 years old who had recovered from COVID-19.

The genes are TRBV29-1 and TRBJ2-1; no clear D gene. The germline V and J ends were trimmed by 0 bases and 0 bases, with 12 bases remaining between them. Germline V gene data show CDR1 as SQVTM and CDR2 as ANQGSEA. The CDR3 consists of 16 residues. In nucleotides, the CDR3 is TGCAGCGTTGAAGACATAGACACGAGCTCCTACAATGAGCAGTTCTTC. Its protein product is CSVEDIDTSSYNEQFF.

J is TRBJ1-1 and V is TRBV28; D uncertain. V shed 3 bases and J shed 7 bases, with 15 bases lying between them. This CDR3 comprises 14 residues. Germline V gene lookup returns CDR1 MDHEN and CDR2 SYDVKM. Here the CDR3 reads CASSFAGPRYEAFF. Written as DNA, the CDR3 is TGTGCCAGCAGTTTTGCGGGCCCCCGCTATGAAGCTTTCTTT.

The chain employs TRBV6-2 or TRBV6-3 and TRBJ2-7, with a weak D call TRBD2 (6 bases). The CDR3 consists of 14 residues. From germline, CDR1 is MNHEY and CDR2 SVGEGT. Trimming shortened V by 8 bases and J by 4 bases, and 18 bases separated the two germline ends. CDR3 sequence: CASRPRGERYEQYF. The CDR3 bases are TGTGCCAGCCGCCCCCGCGGGGAGCGGTACGAGCAGTACTTC.

The chain carries TRBV27 and TRBJ2-7; 12 bases are shared with TRBD2. The V segment lost 5 bases and the J segment 2 bases; nucleotides outside the gene matches: 4. Per the germline V gene, CDR1 is MNHEY and CDR2 is SMNVEV (reference sequence). The CDR3 length is 15 residues. CDR3 DNA sequence: TGTGCCAGCAGTCCGACTAGCGGGGGAACCTACGAGCAGTACTTC. Encoded protein: CASSPTSGGTYEQYF.

This clone was seen just once. The chain joins TRBV10-3 to TRBJ1-2; D remains ambiguous. The CDR3 loop spans 13 amino acids. With 4 bases removed from V and 6 bases from J, the gap between germline ends came to 12 bases. Germline V gives CDR1 ENHRY, CDR2 SYGVKD. The CDR3 nucleotides read TGTGCCATCAGTGGAGGACTGACCGATGGCTACACCTTC. Protein product: CAISGGLTDGYTF.

The chain is built from TRBV2 and TRBJ1-4, with D maybe TRBD1 (5 bases). The CDR3 has 14 amino acids. Trimming pared 2 bases from V and 8 bases from J, leaving 12 bases between. Germline V gene data show CDR1 as SNHLY and CDR2 as FYNNEI. Here the CDR3 DNA reads TGTGCCAGCAGTGAAAATAGGGACTCAGAAAAACTGTTTTTT. Translating gives CASSENRDSEKLFF.

The chain recombines TRBV23-1 with TRBJ2-7, with D perhaps TRBD1 (6 bases). TRBV23-1 is reported as an ORF; its role is uncertain. The CDR3 loop spans 19 amino acids. V lost 2 bases and J lost 3, with 26 bases in between. CDR3 sequence: CASSQPTRNRDLNDYEQYF. CDR3 DNA sequence: TGCGCCAGCAGTCAACCAACGAGGAACAGGGACCTCAATGACTACGAGCAGTACTTC.

This sequence joins TRBV27 and TRBJ2-3, with D maybe TRBD1 (5 bases). The germline CDR1 and CDR2 sequences are MNHEY and SMNVEV (reference sequence). The CDR3 is made up of 15 amino acids. The V end was cut by 5 bases, the J end by 3 bases, with 15 bases between. The CDR3: CASSNQGIKTDTQYF. For the CDR3, the DNA is TGTGCCAGCAGTAATCAGGGAATCAAAACAGATACGCAGTATTTT.

The J gene is TRBJ2-7, the V gene TRBV7-8, with D possibly being TRBD1 (6 bases). The CDR3 extends over 13 amino acids. Trimming removed 8 bases from V and 2 bases from J, with 13 bases in between. Looked up from germline, CDR1 is SGHVS and CDR2 is FQNEAQ. The chain's CDR3 is CASSRAGAYEQYF. The DNA of the CDR3 is TGTGCCAGCTCCAGGGCAGGGGCCTACGAGCAGTACTTC.

The J gene is TRBJ2-3, the V gene TRBV15; 7 positions agree with TRBD1. Germline V gene lookup returns CDR1 LNHNV and CDR2 YYDKDF (reference sequence). With 3 bases clipped from V and 5 bases from J, the junction kept 11 bases outside the gene matches. CDR3 length: 16 amino acids. CDR3 coding DNA: TGTGCCACCAGCAGGACCCTCACAGGGGTGGGAGATACGCAGTATTTT. As protein: CATSRTLTGVGDTQYF.

Only a few counts were recorded for this clone. The CDR3 protein is CASSQAIHNEQFF. As DNA, the CDR3 is TGTGCCAGCAGCCAAGCCATCCACAATGAGCAGTTCTTC. The chain combines TRBV4-2 with TRBJ2-1; D not certain. The CDR3 is made up of 13 amino acids. Germline CDR1 LGHNA, CDR2 YNFKEQ. Deletions cut 1 base from V and 5 bases from J, with 6 bases between.

This rearrangement joins TRBV6-2 or TRBV6-3 to TRBJ2-7, with 10 nucleotides matching TRBD2. The length of the CDR3 is 15 residues. The J segment lost 6 bases and the V segment lost 0 bases, leaving 5 bases of the junction unmatched. CDR1 and CDR2 (germline): MNHEY, SVGEGT. The DNA of the CDR3 is TGTGCCAGCAGTTACTCTTCTAGCGGGAGTTCCGAGCAGTACTTC. This gives the protein CASSYSSSGSSEQYF.

The J gene is TRBJ1-5, the V gene TRBV6-6; D is perhaps TRBD1 (5 bases). Germline assignment: CDR1 MNHNY and CDR2 SVGAGI (reference sequence). The CDR3 is 13 amino acids. Deletions cut 0 bases from V and 5 bases from J, with 5 bases between. The CDR3 loop reads CASSYSRDQPQHF. The CDR3 region has the DNA TGTGCCAGCAGTTACTCCAGGGATCAGCCCCAGCATTTT.

In this sample, this clone turned up once. The CDR3 region has the DNA TGTGCCAGCAGCCTCAGAAGGGGTAGCTCCTACGAGCAGTACTTC. Protein sequence: CASSLRRGSSYEQYF. The rearrangement joins TRBV14 to TRBJ2-7, with D possibly matching TRBD1 (5 bases). Trimming shortened V by 4 bases and J by 0 bases, and 13 bases separated the two germline ends. The CDR3 runs 15 residues. Germline loops: CDR1 SGHDN, CDR2 FVKESK.

This clone was seen a single time. The chain employs TRBV2 and TRBJ1-6; TRBD1 is a possible D gene (5 bases). The V and J ends lost 5 bases and 7 bases respectively, with 18 bases between them. In germline, CDR1 is SNHLY, CDR2 FYNNEI. This CDR3 comprises 16 residues. CDR3 nucleotides: TGTGCCAGCAGTCCTAAAGGGGCCGGACAAAATTCACCCCTCCACTTT. The encoded protein is CASSPKGAGQNSPLHF. The entire variable domain, with the rest obtained from reference TRBV2 and TRBJ1-6, is as follows: EPEVTQTPSHQVTQMGQEVILRCVPISNHLYFYWYRQILGQKVEFLVSFYNNEISEKSEIFDDQFSVERPDGSNFTLKIRSTKLEDSAMYFCASSPKGAGQNSPLHFGNGTRLTVT.

The genes are TRBV9 and TRBJ2-7; 7 nucleotides line up with TRBD1. This CDR3 has 13 amino acids. Per germline, CDR1 SGDLS and CDR2 YYNGEE. The trim removed 5 bases at V and 6 bases at J, leaving 8 bases unmatched. The CDR3 protein is CASSTLTGSEQYF. The CDR3 region has the DNA TGTGCCAGCAGTACCTTGACAGGGAGCGAGCAGTACTTC.

J is TRBJ1-5 and V is TRBV4-1; no reliable D call. Trimming cost V 1 base and J 0 bases, with 13 bases left between them. CDR1 is MGHRA, CDR2 YSYEKL, per germline. CDR3 length: 17 amino acids. The CDR3 DNA reads TGCGCCAGCAGCCAAGCAACGGGATTCTATAGCAATCAGCCCCAGCATTTT. Its protein is CASSQATGFYSNQPQHF.

The chain joins TRBV24-1 to TRBJ1-2; D might be TRBD1 (5 bases). Germline CDR1 KGHDR, CDR2 SFDVKD. V was shortened by 3 bases and J by 7 bases, with 8 bases between the two germline ends. The CDR3 spans 12 residues. CDR3 sequence: CATSDADSGYTF. Written as DNA, the CDR3 is TGTGCCACCAGTGATGCAGACAGTGGCTACACCTTC.

This clone was observed a few times. This chain connects TRBV19 to TRBJ1-5; 7 bases are a match to TRBD1. Germline V gives CDR1 LNHDA, CDR2 SQIVND (reference sequence). Trimming cost V 5 bases and J 0 bases; bases outside gene matches: 16. The CDR3 consists of 19 residues. CDR3 DNA sequence: TGTGCCAGTAGTCCCGCCCTCGGACAGGAGTATGATAGCAATCAGCCCCAGCATTTT. It codes for CASSPALGQEYDSNQPQHF. The complete variable domain, with remaining parts taken from reference TRBV19 and TRBJ1-5, reads DGGITQSPKYLFRKEGQNVTLSCEQNLNHDAMYWYRQDPGQGLRLIYYSQIVNDFQKGDIAEGYSVSREKKESFPLTVTSAQKNPTAFYLCASSPALGQEYDSNQPQHFGDGTRLSIL.

This clone was picked up one time. CDR3: CASSRTGALGYGYTF. The CDR3 DNA reads as TGTGCCAGCAGTCGGACAGGGGCCTTAGGATATGGCTACACCTTC. This chain uses TRBV6-5 with TRBJ1-2; 9 bases align to TRBD1. This CDR3 region has 15 residues. Losses at the gene ends were 5 bases for V and 5 bases for J; bases not matched to a gene: 9. Germline CDR1 reads MNHEY; CDR2 reads SVGAGI.

V usage is TRBV5-5 and J usage is TRBJ1-5, with 8 bases identical to TRBD1. The CDR3 is 15 residues long. Germline V gene data show CDR1 as SGHKS and CDR2 as YYEKEE (reference sequence). With 4 bases clipped from V and 7 bases from J, the junction kept 10 bases outside the gene matches. This CDR3 is CASSVTGDGVQPQHF. DNA of the CDR3: TGTGCCAGCAGCGTGACAGGGGACGGAGTACAGCCCCAGCATTTT. The complete variable domain, with remaining parts taken from reference TRBV5-5 and TRBJ1-5, reads DAGVTQSPTHLIKTRGQQVTLRCSPISGHKSVSWYQQVLGQGPQFIFQYYEKEERGRGNFPDRFSARQFPNYSSELNVNALLLGDSALYLCASSVTGDGVQPQHFGDGTRLSIL.

The chain uses TRBV29-1 and TRBJ2-7; 10 bases match TRBD1. V lost 1 base and J lost 9; bases outside the gene matches: 9. The CDR3 loop spans 14 amino acids. CDR1 and CDR2 from the germline V gene are SQVTM and ANQGSEA. The CDR3 loop reads CSVEVGTGARWQYF. DNA of the CDR3: TGCAGCGTTGAAGTTGGGACAGGGGCTCGTTGGCAGTACTTC.

The chain uses TRBV6-6 and TRBJ1-1; D is possibly TRBD1 (5 bases). Trimming stripped 3 bases from V and 1 base from J, with 6 bases between. CDR3 length: 13 amino acids. Germline V gene data show CDR1 as MNHNY and CDR2 as SVGAGI (reference sequence). In nucleotides, the CDR3 is TGTGCCAGCAGTTATCAGGGGAACACTGAAGCTTTCTTT. Protein product: CASSYQGNTEAFF.